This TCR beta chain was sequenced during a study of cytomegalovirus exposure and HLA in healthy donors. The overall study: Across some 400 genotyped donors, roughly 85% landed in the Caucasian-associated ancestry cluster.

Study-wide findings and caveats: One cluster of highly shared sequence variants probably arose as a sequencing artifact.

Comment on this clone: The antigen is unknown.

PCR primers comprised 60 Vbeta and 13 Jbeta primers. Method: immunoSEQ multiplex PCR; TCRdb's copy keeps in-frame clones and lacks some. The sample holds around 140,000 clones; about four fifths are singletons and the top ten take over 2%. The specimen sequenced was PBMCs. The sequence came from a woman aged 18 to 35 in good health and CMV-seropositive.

The CDR3: CASSYNWGGRDEQFF. In nucleotides, the CDR3 is TGTGCCAGCAGTTACAATTGGGGGGGGAGGGATGAGCAGTTCTTC. V and J are TRBV6-5 and TRBJ2-1, with 7 bases fitting TRBD2. With 2 bases clipped from V and 8 bases from J, the junction kept 9 bases outside the gene matches. The CDR3 contains 15 residues. The germline V gene has CDR1 MNHEY and CDR2 SVGAGI.